This T cell receptor (beta chain) derives from a study of cytomegalovirus exposure and HLA in healthy donors. As for the study in general: Within the Caucasian-associated ancestry cluster were 81% of the approximately 370 genotyped donors.

PCR was performed using 60 Vbeta and 13 Jbeta primers. Assay used: immunoSEQ multiplex PCR; TCRdb lists only in-frame clones, some missing. Of under 250,000 clones in the sample, about 81% were seen once. CDR1 is LNHDA, CDR2 SQIVND, per germline (reference sequence). The CDR3 sequence is 14 residues long. Trimming shortened V by 4 bases and J by 2 bases, and 11 bases separated the two germline ends. This clone has a single count. Its antigen remains unidentified. Study outcomes and limitations: Immune exposure was documented only through CMV serostatus. It was confirmed in vitro that a few of the CMV-associated chains were specific for CMV antigens. Versus the approximately 670-donor mean, an Asian-associated ancestry cluster reportedly showed fewer N-insertions in a later analysis.

The chain uses TRBV19 and TRBJ1-2; D not certain. This TCR was recovered from a man aged 35 to 55 in good health and CMV-seropositive. The sequencing sample was made of PBMCs. Written as DNA, the CDR3 is TGTGCCAGTAGTACCTACAGTGGAAACTATGGCTACACCTTC. It encodes CASSTYSGNYGYTF.